One sample yielded the 24 T cell receptor beta chains listed below, sequenced in a study of breast tumors, draining lymph nodes, adjacent tissues. TCRdb used MiXCR to reprocess the multiplex PCR reads, holding one entry per CDR3 protein. The data show more than 200,000 distinct CDR3 sequences, roughly 32% seen once. Samples came from axillary lymph nodes draining the breast cancer. Specimen: axillary lymph node tissue. The receptor set was obtained from a female donor with breast cancer. Some clones in this sample may be carry-over from other donors' samples.

The V gene is TRBV6-1, the J gene TRBJ2-1; D gene ambiguous. CDR3 length: 14 amino acids. Trimming shortened V by 5 bases and J by 1 base, and 9 bases separated the two germline ends. Per germline, CDR1 MNHNS and CDR2 SASEGT. Here the CDR3 reads CASSLLHSYNEQFF. The CDR3, as DNA: TGTGCCAGCAGTCTCCTTCATTCCTACAATGAGCAGTTCTTC.

This chain links TRBV6-1 with TRBJ2-5, with TRBD1 matching over 9 bases. Germline V gene lookup returns CDR1 MNHNS and CDR2 SASEGT. V was clipped by 6 bases and J by 3 bases; unmatched bases: 5. The CDR3 loop spans 14 amino acids. The CDR3 here is CASSPGTGKETQYF. The CDR3 DNA reads as TGTGCCAGCAGCCCCGGGACAGGGAAAGAGACCCAGTACTTC.

For this clonotype: No conserved phenylalanine or tryptophan is present at the end of the CDR3, so a read error is the likely explanation. The DNA is left out, because the CDR3 cannot be placed on it with certainty; the CDR3 is given as TCRdb lists it. The V gene is TRBV7-2, the J gene TRBJ1-2; TRBD1, the D gene given by the table, was not confirmed from the DNA. The CDR3 has 8 residues if both end residues are counted. Germline CDR1 and CDR2: SGHTA and FQGNSA. The CDR3 spells CASSSGTG.

The chain uses TRBV20-1 and TRBJ2-5; 8 nucleotides match TRBD2. This CDR3 contains 15 residues. Germline V gene lookup returns CDR1 DFQATT and CDR2 SNEGSKA (reference sequence). The ends lost 3 bases at V and 9 bases at J; junction bases unmatched: 15. CDR3 DNA sequence: TGCAGTGCTAGTACCGGGAGGGAAAACACCGGGGCCCAGTACTTC. It is translated as CSASTGRENTGAQYF.

The chain combines TRBV5-5 with TRBJ2-7; 10 bases match TRBD2. Germline V gene lookup returns CDR1 SGHKS and CDR2 YYEKEE (reference sequence). Germline trimming cut 0 bases from V and 5 bases from J; bases unmatched to any gene: 5. The CDR3 sequence is 15 residues long. DNA of the CDR3: TGTGCCAGCAGCTTGGGGCTAGCGGGAGCAAACGAGCAGTACTTC. Protein: CASSLGLAGANEQYF.

The rearrangement joins TRBV9 to TRBJ2-7; TRBD2 matches 7 bases. This CDR3 contains 12 residues. Per the germline V gene, CDR1 is SGDLS and CDR2 is YYNGEE. V lost 1 base and J lost 11; bases outside the gene matches: 6. CDR3 sequence reads: CASSVPAREKYF. DNA for the CDR3: TGTGCCAGCAGCGTACCTGCGCGGGAGAAGTACTTC.

This clonotype was seen repeatedly, ten times or more. This may be a read error, as it is one base from a much larger clone. The V and J genes are TRBV5-6 and TRBJ1-2; 7 bases map to TRBD1. This CDR3 is 12 amino acids long. Germline loops: CDR1 SGHDT, CDR2 YYEEEE. V lost 1 base to trimming and J lost 8 bases; unmatched junction nucleotides: 2. In DNA form, the CDR3 reads TGTGCCAGCAGCTTGACAGGGGCGGGCTACACCTTC. This gives the protein CASSLTGAGYTF.

At least ten counts were recorded for this clonotype. V and J are TRBV2 and TRBJ2-2; TRBD1 agrees at 8 bases. This CDR3 region has 12 residues. From germline, CDR1 is SNHLY and CDR2 FYNNEI. Trimming at V came to 11 bases and at J to 6 bases, leaving 5 bases not matched to a gene. CDR3 coding DNA: TGTGCCCGCGACAGGGGCCCCGGGGAGCTGTTTTTT. It specifies CARDRGPGELFF.

Many counts were recorded for this clonotype. V gene TRBV14 combines with J gene TRBJ2-1, with D tentatively TRBD1 (5 bases). Germline V CDR1 and CDR2: SGHDN, FVKESK. The CDR3 contains 17 residues. V lost 1 base to trimming and J lost 0 bases, with 13 bases between them. The CDR3 DNA reads as TGTGCCAGCAGCCAAGGGACACCAGTAATCTCCTACAATGAGCAGTTCTTC. Translation: CASSQGTPVISYNEQFF.

This clonotype came up many times. The chain joins TRBV19 to TRBJ1-2; weak D call: TRBD1 (5 bases). The CDR3 consists of 13 residues. Trimming cost V 7 bases and J 5 bases, with 14 bases left between them. Per the germline V gene, CDR1 is LNHDA and CDR2 is SQIVND (reference sequence). Here the CDR3 DNA reads TGTGCCAGTACCCAAGGGGCTGTTTATGGCTACACCTTC. It encodes CASTQGAVYGYTF.

This clonotype was detected once. The rearrangement joins TRBV7-9 to TRBJ1-2; 10 bases agree with TRBD1. Germline loops: CDR1 SEHNR, CDR2 FQNEAQ (reference sequence). Trimming took 10 bases from V and 4 from J; bases not matched to a gene: 12. The CDR3 is 15 amino acids. The DNA of the CDR3 is TGTGCCACGCCTCCCGGGACAGGGGTGGGCTATGGCTACACCTTC. This codes for CATPPGTGVGYGYTF.

This clonotype was picked up many times. The chain uses TRBV6-1 and TRBJ2-3; unclear D gene. V was shortened by 6 bases and J by 6 bases, with 10 bases between the two germline ends. This CDR3 has 12 residues. Germline CDR1 is MNHNS and CDR2 is SASEGT. For the CDR3, the DNA is TGTGCCAGCAGCCCACCCAGGGATACGCAGTATTTT. Its protein is CASSPPRDTQYF.

As to this clonotype: A single base separates this from a much larger clone, so it may be a read error. This chain uses TRBV3-1 with TRBJ2-7; TRBD1 matches at 8 bases. V lost 8 bases, J lost 0 bases, and 12 bases stayed unmatched. The CDR3 totals 16 residues. Germline loops: CDR1 LGHDT, CDR2 YNNKEL (reference sequence). CDR3 DNA sequence: TGTGCCAGCTGCAGACTACCGGGACAGGCCTCCTACGAGCAGTACTTC. Translating it yields CASCRLPGQASYEQYF.

This clonotype has a count of ten or more. The chain links TRBV6-5 to TRBJ1-5; D gene ambiguous. Trimming removed 6 bases from V and 7 bases from J, with 13 bases in between. This CDR3 region has 13 residues. Germline CDR1 MNHEY, CDR2 SVGAGI. In nucleotides, the CDR3 is TGTGCCAGCAGCCCTCCGGGGTTCCAGCCCCAGCATTTT. Translation gives CASSPPGFQPQHF.

This chain links TRBV10-3 with TRBJ2-7; 8 bases are shared with TRBD2. Trimming removed 4 bases from V and 7 bases from J; junction bases left unmatched: 12. Germline CDR1 ENHRY, CDR2 SYGVKD. The CDR3 covers 15 residues. The CDR3 nucleotides are TGTGCCATCAGTGTGGGGACTAGTGGAACTGGGGAGCAGTACTTC. Translating it yields CAISVGTSGTGEQYF.

This clonotype was recorded at least ten times. The chain employs TRBV6-5 and TRBJ1-6; D call uncertain. Germline V gene sequence: CDR1 MNHEY, CDR2 SVGAGI. With 6 bases removed from V and 6 bases from J, the gap between germline ends came to 18 bases. This CDR3 has 16 residues. CDR3: CASRPQKGGINSPLHF. For the CDR3, the DNA is TGTGCCAGCAGACCCCAGAAGGGCGGAATTAATTCACCCCTCCACTTT.

This clonotype has ten or more counts. V gene TRBV5-1 combines with J gene TRBJ1-5; D remains unclear. Between the trimmed V and J ends, which lost 0 bases and 0 bases, there was a span of 10 bases. CDR1 is SGHRS, CDR2 YFSETQ, per germline. The CDR3 contains 16 residues. CDR3 in amino acids: CASSLVPGFSNQPQHF. CDR3 sequence (DNA): TGCGCCAGCAGCTTGGTACCGGGATTTAGCAATCAGCCCCAGCATTTT.

Ten or more counts support this clonotype. The rearrangement joins TRBV12-3 or TRBV12-4 to TRBJ1-5; D not resolved. This CDR3 has 17 residues. V lost 7 bases to trimming and J lost 5 bases, with 24 bases between them. For the CDR3, the DNA is TGTGCCAGCACTAAACTCCACGGCGCGGCCGGGGATCAGCCCCAGCATTTT. Protein sequence: CASTKLHGAAGDQPQHF.

The table lists this clonotype with a few counts. A much larger clone differs from this one at a single base, so this may be a read error. This chain uses TRBV5-1 with TRBJ2-7; TRBD2 matches 7 bases. Germline assignment: CDR1 SGHRS and CDR2 YFSETQ. The CDR3 is made up of 12 amino acids. This CDR3 reads CASSTGRNEHYF. CDR3 in DNA: TGCGCCAGCAGCACCGGGAGGAACGAGCACTACTTC.

As concerns this clonotype: This sequence may be a read error, since a much larger clone differs from it by one base. This rearrangement joins TRBV28 to TRBJ2-7, with 7 bases fitting TRBD1. The CDR3 is 14 amino acids. Germline values: CDR1 MDHEN, CDR2 SYDVKM. The CDR3 bases are TGTGCCAGCAGTGTTCACAGGGGTTCCTACGAGCAGCACTTC. Its protein is CASSVHRGSYEQHF. Drawing the rest from reference TRBV28 and TRBJ2-7, the complete variable domain is DVKVTQSSRYLVKRTGEKVFLECVQDMDHENMFWYRQDPGLGLRLIYFSYDVKMKEKGDIPEGYSVSREKKERFSLILESASTNQTSMYLCASSVHRGSYEQHFGPGTRLTVT.

This clonotype was seen repeatedly, ten times or more. The chain combines TRBV11-3 with TRBJ1-4, with D uncertain. The V gene's germline CDR1 is SGHNT and CDR2 YENEEA. The CDR3 spans 12 residues. The V end was cut by 9 bases, the J end by 10 bases, with 15 bases between. In nucleotides, the CDR3 is TGTGCCAGTTCACCCGGCCAAGGAAAACTGTTTTTT. It codes for CASSPGQGKLFF.

The chain carries TRBV5-6 and TRBJ1-1; D gene ambiguous. Looked up from germline, CDR1 is SGHDT and CDR2 is YYEEEE. The CDR3 loop spans 13 amino acids. Trimming pared 6 bases from V and 1 base from J, leaving 10 bases between. DNA of the CDR3: TGTGCCAGCACGTTGGACCAGAACACTGAAGCTTTCTTT. Its translation is CASTLDQNTEAFF.

This clonotype was seen many times. The junction and the germline gene differ at one end; a read error may be behind it. The chain links TRBV7-2 to TRBJ2-5, with 10 positions matching TRBD2. Germline V gene sequence: CDR1 SGHTA, CDR2 FQGNSA. This CDR3 region has 17 residues. CDR3 sequence (DNA): TGTGCCAGCAGCTTATTGGTTCCGGGACTAGCGCAAGAGCCCCAGTACTTC. This gives the protein CASSLLVPGLAQEPQYF.

This clonotype was observed many times. The V call is TRBV4-1, the J call TRBJ2-5, with TRBD2 matching 7 bases. The CDR3 totals 18 residues. The germline V gene encodes CDR1 MGHRA and CDR2 YSYEKL. Trimming removed 4 bases from V and 0 bases from J; junction bases left unmatched: 14. CDR3 nucleotide sequence: TGCGCCAGCAGCCCTCTCGGACTCCTAGCGGCGTACCAAGAGACCCAGTACTTC. This translates into CASSPLGLLAAYQETQYF.